The 3 T cell receptor beta chains in this list originate from one sample, sequenced in a study of T cell repertoires in ileal Crohn's disease. Sequenced by immunoSEQ multiplex PCR; TCRdb stores in-frame clones only, minus some. The sample lists 800 to 1,000 clones; more than 70% were seen once. The sequenced material came from ileal tissue. These receptors were collected from an adult with Crohn's disease.

The V call is TRBV5-6, the J call TRBJ2-7; 14 bases match TRBD2. The CDR3 has 18 amino acids. Germline CDR1 and CDR2: SGHDT and YYEEEE. V shed 2 bases, J shed 7 bases, and the junction held 14 bases outside the gene matches. In DNA form, the CDR3 reads TGTGCCAGCAGCTTTCTGCTTGAGACTAGCGGGAGGGTGGGGGAGCAGTACTTC. The encoded protein is CASSFLLETSGRVGEQYF.

The chain couples TRBV5-1 to TRBJ1-1; the D gene is possibly TRBD1 (5 bases). The V end lost 0 bases, the J end lost 5 bases, and 14 bases lay between the germline ends. CDR1 is SGHRS and CDR2 is YFSETQ in the germline V gene. The CDR3 spans 15 residues. The CDR3 protein is CASSLGGGGTTEAFF. The CDR3 coding sequence is TGCGCCAGCAGCTTGGGGGGGGGAGGAACAACTGAAGCTTTCTTT.

J is TRBJ2-3 and V is TRBV28; D gene ambiguous. The CDR3 has 14 amino acids. Trimming took 4 bases from V and 6 from J, leaving 14 bases between them. Germline assignment: CDR1 MDHEN and CDR2 SYDVKM. This chain's CDR3 is CASSSWAREDTQYF. CDR3 in DNA: TGTGCCAGCAGTTCGTGGGCCCGAGAGGATACGCAGTATTTT.